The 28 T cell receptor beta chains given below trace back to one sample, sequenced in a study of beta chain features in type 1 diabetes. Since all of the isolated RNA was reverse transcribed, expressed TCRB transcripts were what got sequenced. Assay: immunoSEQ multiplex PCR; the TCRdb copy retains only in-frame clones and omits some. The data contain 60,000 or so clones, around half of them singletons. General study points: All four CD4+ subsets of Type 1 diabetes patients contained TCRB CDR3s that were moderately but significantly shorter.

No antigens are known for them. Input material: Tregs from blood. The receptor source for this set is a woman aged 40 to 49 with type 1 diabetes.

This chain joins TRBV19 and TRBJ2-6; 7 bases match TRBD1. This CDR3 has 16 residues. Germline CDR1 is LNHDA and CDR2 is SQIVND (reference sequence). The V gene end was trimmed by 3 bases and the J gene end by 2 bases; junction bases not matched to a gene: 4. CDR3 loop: CASSIQTGAGANVLTF. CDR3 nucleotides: TGTGCCAGTAGTATCCAAACAGGGGCTGGGGCCAACGTCCTGACTTTC.

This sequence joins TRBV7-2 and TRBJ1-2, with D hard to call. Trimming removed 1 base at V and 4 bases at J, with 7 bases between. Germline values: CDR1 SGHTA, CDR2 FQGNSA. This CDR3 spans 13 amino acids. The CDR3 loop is CASSLEDSYGYTF. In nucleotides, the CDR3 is TGTGCCAGCAGCTTAGAGGACTCCTATGGCTACACCTTC.

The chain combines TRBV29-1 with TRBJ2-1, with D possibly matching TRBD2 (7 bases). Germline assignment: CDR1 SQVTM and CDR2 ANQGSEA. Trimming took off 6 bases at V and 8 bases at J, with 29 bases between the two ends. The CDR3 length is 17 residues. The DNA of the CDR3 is TGCAGCGTCCTTGGTGGGGGGAATATTGGGGGGGCATATGAGCAGTTCTTC. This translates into CSVLGGGNIGGAYEQFF.

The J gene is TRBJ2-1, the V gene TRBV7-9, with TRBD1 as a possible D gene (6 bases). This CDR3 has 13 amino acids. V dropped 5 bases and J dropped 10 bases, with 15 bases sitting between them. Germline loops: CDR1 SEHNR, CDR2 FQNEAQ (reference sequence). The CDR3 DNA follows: TGTGCCAGCAGCACCCGGGACACTCTAGAGCAGTTCTTC. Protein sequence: CASSTRDTLEQFF. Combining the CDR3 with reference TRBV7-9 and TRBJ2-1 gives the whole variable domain DTGVSQNPRHKITKRGQNVTFRCDPISEHNRLYWYRQTLGQGPEFLTYFQNEAQLEKSRLLSDRFSAERPKGSFSTLEIQRTEQGDSAMYLCASSTRDTLEQFFGPGTRLTVL.

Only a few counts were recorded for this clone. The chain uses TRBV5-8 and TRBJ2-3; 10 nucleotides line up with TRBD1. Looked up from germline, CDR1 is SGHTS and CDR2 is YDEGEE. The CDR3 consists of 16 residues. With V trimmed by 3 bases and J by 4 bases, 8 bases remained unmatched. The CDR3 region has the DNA TGTGCCAGCAGCTCAGGGGTGGACAGGGGGGCAGATACGCAGTATTTT. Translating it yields CASSSGVDRGADTQYF.

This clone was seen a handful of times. As DNA, the CDR3 is TGCGCCAGCAGCGCCGGGTCGAACAATGAGCAGTTCTTC. Amino acids: CASSAGSNNEQFF. V gene TRBV5-1 combines with J gene TRBJ2-1; no firm D call. This CDR3 region has 13 residues. V was trimmed by 4 bases and J by 5 bases, leaving 10 bases between them. The germline V gene has CDR1 SGHRS and CDR2 YFSETQ.

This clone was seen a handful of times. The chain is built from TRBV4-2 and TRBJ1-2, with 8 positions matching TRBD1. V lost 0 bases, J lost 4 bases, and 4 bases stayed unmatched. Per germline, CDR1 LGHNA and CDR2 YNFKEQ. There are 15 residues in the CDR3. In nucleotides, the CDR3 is TGTGCCAGCAGCCAAGAAAGGGACAGGCCCTATGGCTACACCTTC. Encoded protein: CASSQERDRPYGYTF.

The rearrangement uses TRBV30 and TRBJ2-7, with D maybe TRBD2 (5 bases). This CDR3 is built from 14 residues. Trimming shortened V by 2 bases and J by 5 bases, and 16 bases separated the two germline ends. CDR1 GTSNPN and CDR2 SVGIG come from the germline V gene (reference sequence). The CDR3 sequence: CAWSRADPGNEQYF. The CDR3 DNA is TGTGCCTGGAGTAGAGCAGACCCCGGGAACGAGCAGTACTTC. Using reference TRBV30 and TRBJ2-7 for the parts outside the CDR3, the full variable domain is SQTIHQWPATLVQPVGSPLSLECTVEGTSNPNLYWYRQAAGRGLQLLFYSVGIGQISSEVPQNLSASRPQDRQFILSSKKLLLSDSGFYLCAWSRADPGNEQYFGPGTRLTVT.

CDR3 coding DNA: TGTGCCAGCAGCTCCTGGAGGGGAGACTATGGCTACACCTTC. Translated, it gives CASSSWRGDYGYTF. This chain connects TRBV14 to TRBJ1-2, with D perhaps matching TRBD1 (5 bases). Between the trimmed V and J ends, which lost 5 bases and 3 bases, there was a span of 13 bases. Germline loops: CDR1 SGHDN, CDR2 FVKESK. The CDR3 spans 14 residues.

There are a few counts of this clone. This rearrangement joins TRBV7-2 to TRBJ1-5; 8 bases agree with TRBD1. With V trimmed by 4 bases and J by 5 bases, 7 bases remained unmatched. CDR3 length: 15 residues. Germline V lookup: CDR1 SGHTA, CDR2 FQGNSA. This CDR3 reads CASSSGQGGDQPQHF. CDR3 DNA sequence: TGTGCCAGCAGCTCCGGACAGGGAGGCGATCAGCCCCAGCATTTT.

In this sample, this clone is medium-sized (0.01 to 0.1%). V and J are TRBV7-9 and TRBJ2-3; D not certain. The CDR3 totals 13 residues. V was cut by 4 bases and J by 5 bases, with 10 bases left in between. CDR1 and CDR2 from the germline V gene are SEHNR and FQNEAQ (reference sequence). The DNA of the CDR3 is TGTGCCAGCAGCTCTAAGCGCGGAGATACGCAGTATTTT. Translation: CASSSKRGDTQYF.

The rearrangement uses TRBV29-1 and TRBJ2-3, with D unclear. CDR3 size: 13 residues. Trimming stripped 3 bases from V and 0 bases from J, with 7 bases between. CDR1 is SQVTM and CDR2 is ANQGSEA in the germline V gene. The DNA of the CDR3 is TGCAGCGTTGAGGGCGAAAGCACAGATACGCAGTATTTT. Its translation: CSVEGESTDTQYF.

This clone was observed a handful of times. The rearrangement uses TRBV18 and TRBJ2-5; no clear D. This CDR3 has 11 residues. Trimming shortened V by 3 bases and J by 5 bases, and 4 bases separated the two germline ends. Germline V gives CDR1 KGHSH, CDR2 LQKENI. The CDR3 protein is CASSPSETQYF. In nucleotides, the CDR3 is TGTGCCAGCTCACCTTCTGAGACCCAGTACTTC.

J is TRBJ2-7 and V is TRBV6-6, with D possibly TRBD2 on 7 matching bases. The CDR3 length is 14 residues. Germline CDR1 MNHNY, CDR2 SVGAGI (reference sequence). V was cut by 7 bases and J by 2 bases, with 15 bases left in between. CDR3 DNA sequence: TGTGCCAGCATCCGGGGGGCTCTAGCCTACGAGCAGTACTTC. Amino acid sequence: CASIRGALAYEQYF.

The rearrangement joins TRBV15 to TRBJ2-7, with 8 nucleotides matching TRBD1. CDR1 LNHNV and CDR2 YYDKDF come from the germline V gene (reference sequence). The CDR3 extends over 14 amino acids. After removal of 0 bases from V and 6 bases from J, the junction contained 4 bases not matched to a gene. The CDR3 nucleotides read TGTGCCACCAGCAGAGACAGGGGGCATCGCGAGCAGTACTTC. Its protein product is CATSRDRGHREQYF.

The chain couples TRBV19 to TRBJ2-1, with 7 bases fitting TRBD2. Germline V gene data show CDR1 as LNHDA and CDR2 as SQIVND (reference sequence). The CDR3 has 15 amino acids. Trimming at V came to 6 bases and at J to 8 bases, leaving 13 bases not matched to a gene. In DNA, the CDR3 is TGTGCCAGTAGCAAGAGCGGGACCAAAGACTATGAGCAGTTCTTC. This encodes CASSKSGTKDYEQFF. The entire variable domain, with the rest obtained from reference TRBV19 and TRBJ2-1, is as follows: DGGITQSPKYLFRKEGQNVTLSCEQNLNHDAMYWYRQDPGQGLRLIYYSQIVNDFQKGDIAEGYSVSREKKESFPLTVTSAQKNPTAFYLCASSKSGTKDYEQFFGPGTRLTVL.

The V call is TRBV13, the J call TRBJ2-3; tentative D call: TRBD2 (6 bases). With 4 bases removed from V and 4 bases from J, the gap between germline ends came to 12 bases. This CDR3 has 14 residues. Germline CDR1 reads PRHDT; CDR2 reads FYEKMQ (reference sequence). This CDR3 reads CASSSQEGADTQYF. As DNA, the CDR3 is TGTGCCAGCAGCTCCCAGGAGGGAGCAGATACGCAGTATTTT.

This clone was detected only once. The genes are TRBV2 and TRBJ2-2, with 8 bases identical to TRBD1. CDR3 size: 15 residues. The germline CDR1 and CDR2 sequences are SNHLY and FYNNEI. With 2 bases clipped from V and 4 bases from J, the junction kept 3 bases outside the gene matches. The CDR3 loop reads CASSEQGASTGELFF. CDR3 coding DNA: TGTGCCAGCAGTGAACAGGGGGCGAGCACCGGGGAGCTGTTTTTT.

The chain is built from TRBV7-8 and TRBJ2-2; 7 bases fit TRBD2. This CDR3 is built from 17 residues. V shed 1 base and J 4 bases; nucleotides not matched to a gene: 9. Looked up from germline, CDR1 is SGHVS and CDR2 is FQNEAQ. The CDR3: CASSLVLAVQVTGELFF. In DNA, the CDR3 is TGTGCCAGCAGCTTAGTCCTAGCGGTTCAGGTCACCGGGGAGCTGTTTTTT.

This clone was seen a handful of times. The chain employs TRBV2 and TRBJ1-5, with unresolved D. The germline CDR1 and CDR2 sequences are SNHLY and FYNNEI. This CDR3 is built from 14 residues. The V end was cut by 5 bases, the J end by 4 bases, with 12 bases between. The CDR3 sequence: CASSPWAGNQPQHF. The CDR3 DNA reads TGTGCCAGCAGTCCGTGGGCGGGGAATCAGCCCCAGCATTTT. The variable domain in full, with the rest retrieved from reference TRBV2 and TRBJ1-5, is EPEVTQTPSHQVTQMGQEVILRCVPISNHLYFYWYRQILGQKVEFLVSFYNNEISEKSEIFDDQFSVERPDGSNFTLKIRSTKLEDSAMYFCASSPWAGNQPQHFGDGTRLSIL.

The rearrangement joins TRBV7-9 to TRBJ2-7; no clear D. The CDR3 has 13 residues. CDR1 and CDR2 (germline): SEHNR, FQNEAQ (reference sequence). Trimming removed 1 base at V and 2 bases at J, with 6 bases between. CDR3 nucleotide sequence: TGTGCCAGCAGCTTAGGGCGGACCTACGAGCAGTACTTC. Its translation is CASSLGRTYEQYF.

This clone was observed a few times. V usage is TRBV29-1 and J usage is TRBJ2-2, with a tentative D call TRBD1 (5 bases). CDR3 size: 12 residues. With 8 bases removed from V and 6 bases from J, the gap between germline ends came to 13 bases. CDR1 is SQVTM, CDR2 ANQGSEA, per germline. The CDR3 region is CSTARGSGELFF. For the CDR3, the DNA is TGCAGCACCGCAAGGGGATCCGGGGAGCTGTTTTTT.

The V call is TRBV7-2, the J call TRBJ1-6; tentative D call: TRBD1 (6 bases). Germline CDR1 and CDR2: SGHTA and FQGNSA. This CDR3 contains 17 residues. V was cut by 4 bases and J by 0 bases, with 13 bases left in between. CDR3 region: CASSSGQKSSYNSPLHF. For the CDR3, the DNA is TGTGCCAGCAGCTCCGGACAGAAGAGCTCCTATAATTCACCCCTCCACTTT.

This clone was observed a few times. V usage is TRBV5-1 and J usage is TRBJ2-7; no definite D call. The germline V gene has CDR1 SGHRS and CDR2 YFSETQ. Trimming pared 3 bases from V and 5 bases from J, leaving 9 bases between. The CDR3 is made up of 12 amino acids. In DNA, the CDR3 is TGCGCCAGCAGCTCTGGCGGCAACGAGCAGTACTTC. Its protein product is CASSSGGNEQYF.

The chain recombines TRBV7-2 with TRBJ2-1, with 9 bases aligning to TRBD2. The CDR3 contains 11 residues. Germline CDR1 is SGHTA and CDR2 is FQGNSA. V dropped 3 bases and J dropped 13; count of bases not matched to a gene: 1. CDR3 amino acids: CASSLGTSQFF. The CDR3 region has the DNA TGTGCCAGCAGCTTGGGGACTAGCCAGTTCTTC. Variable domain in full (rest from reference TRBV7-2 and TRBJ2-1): GAGVSQSPSNKVTEKGKDVELRCDPISGHTALYWYRQSLGQGLEFLIYFQGNSAPDKSGLPSDRFSAERTGGSVSTLTIQRTQQEDSAVYLCASSLGTSQFFGPGTRLTVL.

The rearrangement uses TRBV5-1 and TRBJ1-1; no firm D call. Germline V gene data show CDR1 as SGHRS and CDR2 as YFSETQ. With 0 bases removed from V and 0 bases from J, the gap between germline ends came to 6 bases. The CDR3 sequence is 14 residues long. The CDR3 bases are TGCGCCAGCAGCTTGGACAGAATGAACACTGAAGCTTTCTTT. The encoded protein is CASSLDRMNTEAFF.

Here the CDR3 DNA reads TGTGCCAGCAGCTACGGACAGGGGGAGGGCTACACCTTC. Its protein is CASSYGQGEGYTF. V and J are TRBV5-4 and TRBJ1-2; TRBD1 matches at 10 bases. Germline V lookup: CDR1 SGHNT, CDR2 YYREEE (reference sequence). After removal of 3 bases from V and 8 bases from J, the junction contained 4 bases not matched to a gene. The CDR3 runs 13 residues.

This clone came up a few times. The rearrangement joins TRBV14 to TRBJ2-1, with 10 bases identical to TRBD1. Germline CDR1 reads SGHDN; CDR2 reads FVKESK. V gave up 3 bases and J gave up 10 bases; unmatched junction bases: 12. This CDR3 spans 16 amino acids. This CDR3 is CASSQYSGTGVGEQFF. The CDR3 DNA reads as TGTGCCAGCAGCCAGTACTCCGGGACAGGGGTTGGGGAGCAGTTCTTC.